A selection of T cell receptor beta chains follows, all from one sample in a study of blood T cell repertoires in COVID-19. TCRdb's table, derived via immunoSEQ multiplex PCR, lists solely in-frame clones and lacks some. The data show around 250,000 clones, with 86% seen just once and 1.6% held by the top ten. The material sequenced was peripheral blood. The receptor source for this set is a woman aged 60-70 years who had recovered from COVID-19. The CDR3 runs from the conserved cysteine through the conserved F or W. The order of the fields is V gene, clone size, D gene, J gene, CDR3 protein, CDR3 DNA. D genes are given only for firm matches. The size entry is marked missing in some rows and otherwise reads once, few, many or a size class.

v_call: TRBV7-2; clone_size: -; d_call: -; j_call: TRBJ2-7; cdr3_aa: CASSKQGYEQYF; cdr3_nt: TGTGCCAGCAGCAAACAGGGTTACGAGCAGTACTTC
v_call: TRBV28; clone_size: -; d_call: TRBD1; j_call: TRBJ2-7; cdr3_aa: CASSTTGQAYEQYF; cdr3_nt: TGTGCCAGCAGTACAACGGGACAGGCCTACGAGCAGTACTTC
v_call: TRBV5-1; clone_size: -; d_call: -; j_call: TRBJ2-3; cdr3_aa: CASSPDMYEQGTPDTQYF; cdr3_nt: TGCGCCAGCAGCCCGGATATGTACGAACAGGGTACACCAGATACGCAGTATTTT
v_call: TRBV18; clone_size: -; d_call: -; j_call: TRBJ1-1; cdr3_aa: CASSPYGLMNTEAFF; cdr3_nt: TGTGCCAGCTCACCCTACGGACTGATGAACACTGAAGCTTTCTTT
v_call: TRBV21-1; clone_size: -; d_call: -; j_call: TRBJ1-5; cdr3_aa: CASSGGEGAPVGVRNQPQHF; cdr3_nt: TGTGCCAGCAGCGGGGGAGAGGGGGCCCCGGTTGGAGTACGCAATCAGCCCCAGCATTTT
v_call: TRBV5-1; clone_size: -; d_call: -; j_call: TRBJ2-7; cdr3_aa: CASSLSRTVTSYEQYF; cdr3_nt: TGCGCCAGCAGCTTGTCTCGGACAGTCACCTCCTACGAGCAGTACTTC
v_call: TRBV5-5; clone_size: few; d_call: TRBD1; j_call: TRBJ1-5; cdr3_aa: CASSSTTGSVRSNQPQHF; cdr3_nt: TGTGCCAGCAGCTCGACGACAGGGTCGGTTCGGAGCAATCAGCCCCAGCATTTT
v_call: TRBV4-1; clone_size: -; d_call: -; j_call: TRBJ1-5; cdr3_aa: CASSRQAITDNQPQHF; cdr3_nt: TGCGCCAGCAGCCGACAGGCGATCACTGATAATCAGCCCCAGCATTTT
v_call: TRBV29-1; clone_size: -; d_call: TRBD2; j_call: TRBJ2-1; cdr3_aa: CSAPGTSGGNSYNEQFF; cdr3_nt: TGCAGCGCCCCTGGGACTAGCGGGGGTAACTCCTACAATGAGCAGTTCTTC
v_call: TRBV7-9; clone_size: -; d_call: -; j_call: TRBJ2-7; cdr3_aa: CASSLAVDTQYF; cdr3_nt: TGTGCCAGCAGCTTAGCGGTGGACACGCAGTACTTC
v_call: TRBV3-1/TRBV3-2; clone_size: -; d_call: TRBD1; j_call: TRBJ1-6; cdr3_aa: CASSYTGADSPLHF; cdr3_nt: TGTGCCAGCAGCTATACAGGGGCCGATTCACCCCTCCACTTT